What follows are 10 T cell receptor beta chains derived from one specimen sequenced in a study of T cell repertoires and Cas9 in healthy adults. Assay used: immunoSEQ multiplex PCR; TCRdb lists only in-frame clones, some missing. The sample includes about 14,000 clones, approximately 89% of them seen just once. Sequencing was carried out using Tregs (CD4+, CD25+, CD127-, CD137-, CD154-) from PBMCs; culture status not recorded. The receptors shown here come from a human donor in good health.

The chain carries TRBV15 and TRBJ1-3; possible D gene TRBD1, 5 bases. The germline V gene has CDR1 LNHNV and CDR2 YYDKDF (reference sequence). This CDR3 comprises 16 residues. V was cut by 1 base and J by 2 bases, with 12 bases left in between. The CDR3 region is CATSRGGETAGNTIYF. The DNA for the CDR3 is TGTGCCACCAGCAGAGGAGGGGAAACTGCTGGAAACACCATATATTTT.

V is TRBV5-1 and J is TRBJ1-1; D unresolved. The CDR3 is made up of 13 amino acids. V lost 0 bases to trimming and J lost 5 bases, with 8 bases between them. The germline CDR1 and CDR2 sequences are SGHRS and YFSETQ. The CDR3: CASSLASVTEAFF. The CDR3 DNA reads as TGCGCCAGCAGCTTGGCAAGCGTTACTGAAGCTTTCTTT.

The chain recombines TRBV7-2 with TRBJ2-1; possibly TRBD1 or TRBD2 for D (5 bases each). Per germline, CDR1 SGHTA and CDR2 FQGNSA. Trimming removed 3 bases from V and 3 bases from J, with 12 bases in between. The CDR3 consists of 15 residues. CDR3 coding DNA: TGTGCCAGCAGCTTGTCGGGGACCAACTACAATGAGCAGTTCTTC. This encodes CASSLSGTNYNEQFF.

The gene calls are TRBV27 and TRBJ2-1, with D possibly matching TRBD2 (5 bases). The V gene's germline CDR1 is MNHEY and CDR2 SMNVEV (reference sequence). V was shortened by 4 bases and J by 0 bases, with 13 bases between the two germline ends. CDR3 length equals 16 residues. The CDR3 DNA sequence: TGTGCCAGCAGTTCGAGCTCTGGGAGCTCCTACAATGAGCAGTTCTTC. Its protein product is CASSSSSGSSYNEQFF.

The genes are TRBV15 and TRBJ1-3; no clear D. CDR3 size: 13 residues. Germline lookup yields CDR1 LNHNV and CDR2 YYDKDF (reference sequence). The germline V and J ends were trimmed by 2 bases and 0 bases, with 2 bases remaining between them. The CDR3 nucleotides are TGTGCCACCAGCAGACACTCTGGAAACACCATATATTTT. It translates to CATSRHSGNTIYF.

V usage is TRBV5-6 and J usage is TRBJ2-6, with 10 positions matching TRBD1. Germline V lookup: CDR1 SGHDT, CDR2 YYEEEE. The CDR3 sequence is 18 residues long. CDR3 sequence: CATIKLGQGGSGANVLTF. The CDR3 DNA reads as TGTGCAACAATAAAGCTTGGACAGGGGGGCTCTGGGGCCAACGTCCTGACTTTC.

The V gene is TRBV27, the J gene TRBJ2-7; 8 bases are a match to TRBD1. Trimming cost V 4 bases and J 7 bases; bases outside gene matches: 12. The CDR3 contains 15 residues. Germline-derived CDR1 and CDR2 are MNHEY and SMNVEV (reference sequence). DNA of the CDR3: TGTGCCAGCAGTTCAGCGGACAGGGACGGGGGTGAGCAGTACGTC. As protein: CASSSADRDGGEQYV.

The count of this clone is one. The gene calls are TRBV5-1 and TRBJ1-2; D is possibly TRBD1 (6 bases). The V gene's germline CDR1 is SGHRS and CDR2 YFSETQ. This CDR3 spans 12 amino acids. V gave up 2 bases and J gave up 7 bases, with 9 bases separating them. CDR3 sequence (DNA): TGCGCCAGCAGCTTTGACAGGCTTGGCTACACCTTC. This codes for CASSFDRLGYTF. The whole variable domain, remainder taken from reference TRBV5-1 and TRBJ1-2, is KAGVTQTPRYLIKTRGQQVTLSCSPISGHRSVSWYQQTPGQGLQFLFEYFSETQRNKGNFPGRFSGRQFSNSRSEMNVSTLELGDSALYLCASSFDRLGYTFGSGTRLTVV.

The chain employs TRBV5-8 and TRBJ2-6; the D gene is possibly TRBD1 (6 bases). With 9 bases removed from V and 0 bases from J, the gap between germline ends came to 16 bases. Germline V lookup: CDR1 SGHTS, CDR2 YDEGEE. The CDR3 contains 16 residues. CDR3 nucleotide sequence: TGTGCCATCTACCTGGACAGACACTCTGGGGCCAACGTCCTGACTTTC. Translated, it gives CAIYLDRHSGANVLTF.

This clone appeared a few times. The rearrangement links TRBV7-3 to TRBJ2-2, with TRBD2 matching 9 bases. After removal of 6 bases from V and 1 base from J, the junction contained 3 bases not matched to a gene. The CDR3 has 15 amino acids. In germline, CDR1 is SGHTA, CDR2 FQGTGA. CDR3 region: CASSFSGGNTGELFF. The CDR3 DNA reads TGTGCCAGCAGTTTTAGCGGGGGGAACACCGGGGAGCTGTTTTTT.